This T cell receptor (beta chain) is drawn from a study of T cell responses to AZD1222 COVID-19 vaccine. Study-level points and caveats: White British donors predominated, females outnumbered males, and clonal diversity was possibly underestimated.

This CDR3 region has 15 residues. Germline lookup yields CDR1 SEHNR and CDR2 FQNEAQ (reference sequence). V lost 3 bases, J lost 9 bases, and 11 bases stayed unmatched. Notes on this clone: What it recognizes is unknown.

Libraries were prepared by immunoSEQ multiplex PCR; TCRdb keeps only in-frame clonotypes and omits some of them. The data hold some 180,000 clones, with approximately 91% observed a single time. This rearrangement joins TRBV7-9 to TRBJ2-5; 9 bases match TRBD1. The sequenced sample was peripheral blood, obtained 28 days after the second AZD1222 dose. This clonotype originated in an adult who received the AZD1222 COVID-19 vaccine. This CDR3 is CASSFSYRGQGAQYF. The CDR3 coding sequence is TGTGCCAGCAGCTTCTCTTACAGGGGGCAAGGAGCCCAGTACTTC.